This TCR beta chain originates from a study of T cells in Graves' hyperthyroidism and ophthalmopathy. Study information: Peripheral blood was collected at initial diagnosis, before any treatment.

Amplified TCR beta CDR3 regions came from RNA transcripts. In the first-round RT-PCR of the TCR CDR3, the HTBI primer set was used. Via MiXCR, TCRdb re-called the multiplex PCR reads, giving one row per CDR3 protein. The table shows some 360,000 distinct CDR3 sequences, with roughly 18% occurring only once. This clonotype was counted at least ten times. V lost 1 base to trimming and J lost 6 bases; unmatched junction nucleotides: 12. CDR3 length: 17 residues. CDR1 MNHEY and CDR2 SMNVEV come from the germline V gene (reference sequence). Sequencing used blood. The receptor comes from a woman aged 35 to 49 with Graves' ophthalmopathy. The rearrangement joins TRBV27 to TRBJ1-5, with TRBD1 matching 7 bases. CDR3 sequence reads: CASSLFPLTGEGQPQHF. Written as DNA, the CDR3 is TGTGCCAGCAGTTTATTTCCATTAACAGGGGAGGGTCAGCCCCAGCATTTT.